This T cell receptor (beta chain) was documented in a study of OX40 agonist ivuxolimab in advanced cancers. Study-wide background: Ivuxolimab was administered intravenously to patients at 0.01 to 10 mg/kg every 2 weeks.

The CDR3 length is 14 residues. The germline gives CDR1 SGDLS, CDR2 YYNGEE. V was trimmed by 0 bases and J by 5 bases, leaving 9 bases between them. Patients who had autoimmune disease history or got systemic immunosuppression were left out. At cycle 4 day 1, cycle 7 day 1, and baseline, blood was sampled. TCRdb's table, derived via immunoSEQ multiplex PCR, lists solely in-frame clones and lacks some. The table shows about 79,000 clones, with around 94% occurring only once. V gene TRBV9 combines with J gene TRBJ2-4; TRBD1 might be the D (6 bases). The specimen comprised CD4+ or CD8+ T cells sorted from blood, sampled in a trial of the OX40 agonist ivuxolimab. The receptor was derived from an adult with an advanced solid tumor such as melanoma, head and neck, liver or kidney cancer. The DNA for the CDR3 is TGTGCCAGCAGCGTAGACAGGGAACAAAACATTCAGTACTTC. This gives the protein CASSVDREQNIQYF.